Here is one T cell receptor (beta chain) with its context. What it binds is not known. Purity of each sorted population was above 98%. This entry belongs to a study of beta chain features in type 1 diabetes. Study-level findings and limits: Insertions at VDJ junctions were less frequent in type 1 diabetes patients. These patients also deleted more nucleotides at the same junctions.

CDR1 and CDR2 (germline): SEHNR, FQNEAQ (reference sequence). Trimming stripped 5 bases from V and 2 bases from J, with 0 bases between. The CDR3 sequence is 10 residues long. All of the isolated RNA was reverse transcribed, so expressed TCRB transcripts were sequenced. Naive, central memory and regulatory T cell samples yielded a few million reads on average. Using immunoSEQ multiplex PCR, the repertoire was profiled, and TCRdb retains in-frame clones only, with some absent. The data hold roughly 240,000 clones, with roughly 70% observed a single time. The rearrangement links TRBV7-9 to TRBJ2-5; D unclear. Sequencing used naive CD4+ T cells from blood. The clonotype originates from a man aged 25 to 40 in good health. CDR3: CASSQETQYF. DNA of the CDR3: TGTGCCAGCAGCCAAGAGACCCAGTACTTC.